Listed below are T cell receptor beta chains from one sample, sequenced in a study of blood T cell repertoires in COVID-19. The repertoire was sequenced with immunoSEQ multiplex PCR; TCRdb's copy has only in-frame clones and lacks some. Among about 140,000 clones listed, around four fifths were seen once. Sequences were obtained from PBMCs or T cells enriched from blood (not recorded which). The receptor source for this set is a woman aged 40 to 50 who had recovered from COVID-19. CDR3s include the opening cysteine and the closing phenylalanine or tryptophan. Fields, in order: V gene, J gene, clone size, D gene, CDR3 protein, CDR3 DNA. A D gene is named only where the DNA matches it firmly. Not every row has a clone size; where given, it reads once, few, many or a size class.

TRBV10-3	TRBJ2-7	.	.	CAISESASARYEQYF	TGTGCCATCAGTGAGTCGGCTAGCGCTCGCTACGAGCAGTACTTC
TRBV29-1	TRBJ2-1	.	TRBD1	CSVRGTGSPSSAYNEQFF	TGCAGCGTTCGCGGGACAGGGAGCCCCTCTAGCGCTTACAATGAGCAGTTCTTC
TRBV28	TRBJ2-7	.	.	CASSLTGGGEQYF	TGTGCCAGCAGTTTAACAGGGGGAGGGGAGCAGTACTTC
TRBV5-6	TRBJ1-5	.	.	CASSLRGVSNQPQHF	TGTGCCAGCAGCCTTCGGGGGGTGAGCAATCAGCCCCAGCATTTT
TRBV18	TRBJ1-1	.	.	CASSPQTSNTEAFF	TGTGCCAGCTCACCACAGACATCTAACACTGAAGCTTTCTTT
TRBV5-8	TRBJ2-7	.	TRBD2	CASSLMAGEGEQYF	TGTGCCAGCAGCTTGATGGCGGGAGAAGGCGAGCAGTACTTC
TRBV7-3	TRBJ2-1	.	.	CASSPRVGLDEQFF	TGTGCCAGCAGCCCCAGGGTTGGGCTGGATGAGCAGTTCTTC
TRBV19	TRBJ2-3	.	TRBD2	CASSRLGLAGRDTQYF	TGTGCCAGTAGTAGGCTCGGATTAGCGGGGAGAGATACGCAGTATTTT
TRBV7-9	TRBJ2-1	.	.	CASSLGGGKSYNEQFF	TGTGCCAGCAGCTTAGGTGGCGGGAAGTCCTACAATGAGCAGTTCTTC
TRBV19	TRBJ1-6	once	.	CASNPGLRNSPLHF	TGTGCCAGTAACCCGGGACTCAGGAATTCACCCCTCCACTTT
TRBV3-1/TRBV3-2	TRBJ2-1	.	.	CASSQGGTWFF	TGTGCCAGCAGCCAAGGAGGGACTTGGTTCTTC
TRBV29-1	TRBJ2-7	.	TRBD1	CSAEGGQGYEQYF	TGCAGCGCCGAAGGGGGACAGGGCTACGAGCAGTACTTC
TRBV2	TRBJ1-1	.	.	CASRENRDTEAFF	TGTGCCAGCAGGGAAAACAGGGACACTGAAGCTTTCTTT
TRBV14	TRBJ1-6	.	.	CASSSSGDNSPLHF	TGTGCCAGCAGCTCGAGCGGAGATAATTCACCCCTCCACTTT
TRBV6-2/TRBV6-3	TRBJ2-3	.	.	CASSTVSGSTDTQYF	TGTGCCAGCAGTACCGTATCGGGAAGCACAGATACGCAGTATTTT
TRBV7-8	TRBJ2-3	.	.	CASSPIGVGTDTQYF	TGTGCCAGCAGCCCAATCGGAGTGGGCACAGATACGCAGTATTTT
TRBV19	TRBJ1-1	.	.	CASSIQSNAGGPNTEAFF	TGTGCCAGTAGTATCCAGAGTAACGCCGGAGGGCCGAACACTGAAGCTTTCTTT
TRBV3-1/TRBV3-2	TRBJ1-1	.	TRBD1	CASRKDRGLREAFF	TGTGCCAGCAGGAAGGACAGGGGGCTAAGGGAAGCTTTCTTT
TRBV5-8	TRBJ1-1	.	.	CASSPTGFSEAFF	TGTGCCAGCAGCCCCACAGGGTTCAGTGAAGCTTTCTTT
TRBV6-5	TRBJ1-2	.	.	CASSYDGASGYTF	TGTGCCAGCAGTTACGATGGGGCGTCGGGCTACACCTTC
TRBV29-1	TRBJ2-7	once	TRBD1	CSVSEGADEQYF	TGCAGCGTTTCCGAGGGGGCCGACGAGCAGTACTTC
TRBV10-3	TRBJ1-5	.	TRBD1	CAISPGTGGQGNQPQHF	TGTGCCATCAGTCCCGGGACAGGTGGGCAGGGCAATCAGCCCCAGCATTTT
TRBV9	TRBJ1-4	.	.	CASSVRPGSGKLFF	TGTGCCAGCAGCGTACGCCCAGGATCTGGAAAACTGTTTTTT
TRBV3-1/TRBV3-2	TRBJ1-5	.	.	CASSQDSRGGNQPQHF	TGTGCCAGCAGCCAAGATAGCAGGGGTGGCAATCAGCCCCAGCATTTT
TRBV19	TRBJ2-1	.	.	CASKTGVSSYNEQFF	TGTGCCAGTAAGACGGGGGTTTCCTCCTACAATGAGCAGTTCTTC
TRBV5-1	TRBJ1-6	.	.	CASSGMDSGAPLHF	TGCGCCAGCAGCGGCATGGACAGTGGGGCACCCCTCCACTTT
TRBV11-3	TRBJ1-1	.	.	CASSPGGDNTEAFF	TGTGCCAGCAGCCCTGGAGGGGATAACACTGAAGCTTTCTTT
TRBV18	TRBJ2-2	.	TRBD2	CASSPNSGGDTGELFF	TGTGCCAGCTCACCAAATAGCGGGGGTGACACCGGGGAGCTGTTTTTT
TRBV9	TRBJ2-2	.	.	CASSVQVAPGELFF	TGTGCCAGCAGCGTACAAGTAGCGCCCGGGGAGCTGTTTTTT
TRBV5-6	TRBJ1-1	.	.	CASSLGAGTEAFF	TGTGCCAGCAGCTTGGGGGCGGGCACTGAAGCTTTCTTT
TRBV6-1	TRBJ1-3	.	.	CASSEVLVFGNRGPGGGNTIYF	TGTGCCAGCAGTGAAGTCCTTGTCTTTGGGAATCGTGGCCCCGGAGGTGGAAACACCATATATTTT
TRBV7-2	TRBJ2-1	.	TRBD1	CASRHRQGGFNEQFF	TGTGCCAGCAGGCATCGACAGGGGGGTTTCAATGAGCAGTTCTTC
TRBV3-1/TRBV3-2	TRBJ1-2	.	.	CASSTVERGYTF	TGTGCCAGCAGCACCGTAGAGCGTGGCTACACCTTC
TRBV14	TRBJ2-5	once	.	CASGQGLSSPETQYF	TGTGCCAGCGGCCAGGGACTGTCGTCCCCCGAGACCCAGTACTTC
TRBV4-1	TRBJ1-1	.	.	CASSQLGNTEAFF	TGCGCCAGCAGCCAACTAGGTAACACTGAAGCTTTCTTT
TRBV21-1	TRBJ1-5	.	.	CASTRVLTVTSNQPQHF	TGTGCCAGCACCAGGGTTCTGACGGTAACTAGCAATCAGCCCCAGCATTTT
TRBV3-1/TRBV3-2	TRBJ1-2	.	TRBD1	CASSHWTGAEGYTF	TGTGCCAGCAGCCATTGGACAGGGGCGGAGGGCTACACCTTC
TRBV7-3	TRBJ2-3	.	TRBD1	CASSERDRGTDTQYF	TGTGCCAGCAGCGAAAGGGACAGGGGCACAGATACGCAGTATTTT
TRBV19	TRBJ1-5	.	.	CASSLTDYSNQPQHF	TGTGCCAGTAGCCTGACAGATTATAGCAATCAGCCCCAGCATTTT
TRBV7-9	TRBJ1-1	.	.	CASRVLEVTEAFF	TGTGCCAGCAGGGTACTCGAGGTTACTGAAGCTTTCTTT
TRBV6-2/TRBV6-3	TRBJ1-5	few	TRBD1	CASSPHMGQLNQPQHF	TGTGCCAGCAGCCCACATATGGGACAGCTCAATCAGCCCCAGCATTTT
TRBV12-3/TRBV12-4	TRBJ2-5	.	.	CASSPGETQYF	TGTGCCAGCAGCCCCGGAGAGACCCAGTACTTC
TRBV5-1	TRBJ2-6	.	TRBD1	CASSKTTGAGANVLTF	TGCGCCAGCAGCAAAACCACAGGGGCTGGGGCCAACGTCCTGACTTTC
TRBV5-1	TRBJ2-5	.	.	CASSLSDIPQETQYF	TGCGCCAGCAGCCTATCGGACATTCCCCAAGAGACCCAGTACTTC
TRBV3-1/TRBV3-2	TRBJ2-1	.	TRBD2	CASSQGTAGGLGEQFF	TGTGCCAGCAGCCAAGGGACGGCGGGGGGGCTTGGAGAGCAGTTCTTC
TRBV11-1	TRBJ1-1	many	.	CASSFHLEGAEAFF	TGTGCCAGCAGCTTTCATTTAGAGGGAGCTGAAGCTTTCTTT
TRBV6-5	TRBJ1-3	.	.	CAGCGSAGNTIYF	TGTGCCGGGTGCGGTTCCGCTGGAAACACCATATATTTT
TRBV6-1	TRBJ1-1	once	.	CASSERPRGGGREAFF	TGTGCCAGCAGTGAAAGGCCGCGTGGGGGGGGAAGAGAAGCTTTCTTT
TRBV5-1	TRBJ2-2	.	.	CASSLAGSYGELFF	TGCGCCAGCAGCTTGGCCGGGAGTTATGGGGAGCTGTTTTTT
TRBV5-1	TRBJ2-4	.	.	CASSHDTNGLAKNIQYF	TGCGCCAGCAGTCATGACACGAACGGACTAGCCAAAAACATTCAGTACTTC
TRBV12-3/TRBV12-4	TRBJ2-7	.	.	CASSFHRAYEQYF	TGTGCCAGCAGTTTTCACAGGGCCTACGAGCAGTACTTC
TRBV11-3	TRBJ2-1	.	.	CASSLATEGYNEQFF	TGTGCCAGCAGCTTAGCCACAGAGGGATACAATGAGCAGTTCTTC
TRBV7-3	TRBJ2-3	.	.	CASSPLGANTDTQYF	TGTGCCAGCAGTCCATTGGGGGCTAACACAGATACGCAGTATTTT
TRBV6-1	TRBJ2-1	few	TRBD2	CASSDLGEGPNEQFF	TGTGCCAGCAGTGATCTGGGGGAGGGCCCGAATGAGCAGTTCTTC
TRBV19	TRBJ1-2	.	.	CASSATSNIYGYTF	TGTGCCAGTAGTGCCACATCGAATATCTATGGCTACACCTTC
TRBV3-1/TRBV3-2	TRBJ2-5	.	.	CASSQDGQGQQETQYF	TGTGCCAGCAGCCAAGATGGTCAGGGACAACAAGAGACCCAGTACTTC
TRBV5-1	TRBJ2-1	.	TRBD2	CASSFGLAGGLYNEQFF	TGCGCCAGCAGCTTCGGGCTAGCGGGAGGGCTATACAATGAGCAGTTCTTC
TRBV3-1/TRBV3-2	TRBJ2-6	.	.	CASSPGAGANVLTF	TGTGCCAGCAGCCCAGGGGCTGGGGCCAACGTCCTGACTTTC
TRBV30	TRBJ1-5	.	.	CAWSVQAGQPQHF	TGTGCCTGGAGTGTACAGGCAGGTCAGCCCCAGCATTTT